This T cell receptor beta chain is from a study of cytomegalovirus exposure and HLA in healthy donors. Overall study context: In an early release, HLA-typed donors contributed tens of millions of unique TCR sequences.

Use of 60 Vbeta and 13 Jbeta primers characterized the PCR. Generated by immunoSEQ multiplex PCR, the TCRdb table keeps only in-frame clones and is missing some. The table lists some 220,000 clones, around 80% of them singletons. The CDR3 runs 13 residues. The germline V and J ends were trimmed by 1 base and 3 bases, with 6 bases remaining between them. Per germline, CDR1 LNHNV and CDR2 YYDKDF (reference sequence). V is TRBV15 and J is TRBJ1-2; D is undetermined. The specimen was PBMCs. This clonotype was sampled from a boy aged 5-17 years in good health and CMV-seronegative. CDR3 sequence reads: CATSRGGDYGYTF. DNA of the CDR3: TGTGCCACCAGCAGAGGCGGGGACTATGGCTACACCTTC.